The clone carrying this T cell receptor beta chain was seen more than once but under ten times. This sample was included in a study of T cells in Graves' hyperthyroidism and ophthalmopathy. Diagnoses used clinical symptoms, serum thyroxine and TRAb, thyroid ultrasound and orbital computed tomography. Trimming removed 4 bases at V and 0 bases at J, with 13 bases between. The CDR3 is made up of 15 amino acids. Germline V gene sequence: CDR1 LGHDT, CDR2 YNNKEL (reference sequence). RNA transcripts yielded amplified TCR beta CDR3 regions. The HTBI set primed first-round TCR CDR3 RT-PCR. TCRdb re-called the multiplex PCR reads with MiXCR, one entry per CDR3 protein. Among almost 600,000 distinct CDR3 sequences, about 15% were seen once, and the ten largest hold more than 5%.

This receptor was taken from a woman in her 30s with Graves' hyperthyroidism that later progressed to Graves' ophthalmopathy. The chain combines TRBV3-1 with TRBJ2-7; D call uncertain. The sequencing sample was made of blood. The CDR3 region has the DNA TGTGCCAGCAGCCCGGATAAGGTGTTCTCCTACGAGCAGTACTTC. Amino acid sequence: CASSPDKVFSYEQYF.